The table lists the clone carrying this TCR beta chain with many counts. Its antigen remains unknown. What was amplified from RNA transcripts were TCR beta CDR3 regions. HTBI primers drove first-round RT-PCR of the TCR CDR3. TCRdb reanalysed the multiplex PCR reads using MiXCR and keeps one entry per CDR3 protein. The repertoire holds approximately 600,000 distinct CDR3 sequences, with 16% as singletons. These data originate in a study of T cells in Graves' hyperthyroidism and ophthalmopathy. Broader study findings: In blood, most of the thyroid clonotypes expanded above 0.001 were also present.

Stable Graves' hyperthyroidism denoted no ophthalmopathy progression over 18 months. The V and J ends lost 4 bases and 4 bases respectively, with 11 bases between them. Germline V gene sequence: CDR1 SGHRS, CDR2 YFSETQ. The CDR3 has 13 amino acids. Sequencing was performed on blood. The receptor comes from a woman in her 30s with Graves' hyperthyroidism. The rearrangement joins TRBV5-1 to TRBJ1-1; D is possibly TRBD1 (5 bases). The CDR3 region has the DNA TGCGCCAGCAGCCAGGGAAAGGGCACTGAAGCTTTCTTT. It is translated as CASSQGKGTEAFF.